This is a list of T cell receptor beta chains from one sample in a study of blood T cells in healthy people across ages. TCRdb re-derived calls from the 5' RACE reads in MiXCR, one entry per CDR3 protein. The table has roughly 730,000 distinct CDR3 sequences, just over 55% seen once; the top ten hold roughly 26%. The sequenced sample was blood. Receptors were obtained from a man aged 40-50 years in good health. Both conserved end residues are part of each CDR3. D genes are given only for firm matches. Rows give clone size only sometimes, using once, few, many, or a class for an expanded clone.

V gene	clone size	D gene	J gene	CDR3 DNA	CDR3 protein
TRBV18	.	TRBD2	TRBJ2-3	TGTGCCAGCTCGCTTCTGACTAGCAGTAGATCCTCGGATACGCAGTATTTT	CASSLLTSSRSSDTQYF
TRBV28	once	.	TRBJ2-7	TGTGCCAGCAGTTTGAGCTCGGGCGGGCCTAGCTCCTACGAGCAGTACTTC	CASSLSSGGPSSYEQYF
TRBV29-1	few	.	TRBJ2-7	TGCAGCGTCGCACACGGACTATCCTACGAGCAGTACTTC	CSVAHGLSYEQYF
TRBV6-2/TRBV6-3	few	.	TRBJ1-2	TGTGCCAGCAGCGTCAGAGGGGATGGCTACACCTTC	CASSVRGDGYTF
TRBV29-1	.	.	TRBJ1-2	TGCAGCCTCGACAGGTTAGATGGCTACACCTTC	CSLDRLDGYTF
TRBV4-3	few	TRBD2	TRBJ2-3	TGCGCCAGCAGCCAATACGGTTCTAGCGGCGACCCTAGCACAGATACGCAGTATTTT	CASSQYGSSGDPSTDTQYF
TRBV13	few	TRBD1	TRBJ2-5	TGTGCCAGCAGCTTAGTAGGACAGGCCCCTAGGGAGCAGTACTTC	CASSLVGQAPREQYF
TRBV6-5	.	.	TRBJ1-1	TGTGCCAGCAGGGGAATAAACCAAGCTGAAGCTTTCTTT	CASRGINQAEAFF
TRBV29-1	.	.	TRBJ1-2	TGCAGCGTTGAAGATTCTCGGGGGGTTGGCGGCTACACCTTC	CSVEDSRGVGGYTF
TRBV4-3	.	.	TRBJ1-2	TGCGCCAGCAGCCGCGAGTGGGGGGATCGCGGCTACACCTTC	CASSREWGDRGYTF
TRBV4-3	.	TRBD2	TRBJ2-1	TGCGCCAGCAGCCCCCAAGCGGGACTAGCGGGGAGGAATGAGCAGTTCTTC	CASSPQAGLAGRNEQFF
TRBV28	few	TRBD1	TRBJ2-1	TGTGCCAGCACCGACAGGGTTATCTTGTTTAAGGGGAAGAATGAGCAGTTCTTC	CASTDRVILFKGKNEQFF
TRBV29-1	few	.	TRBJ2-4	TGCAGCGTTGAGACCACAGGGGCCAAAAACATTCAGTACTTC	CSVETTGAKNIQYF
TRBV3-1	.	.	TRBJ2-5	TGTGCCAGCAGCCAAGGTTACAGACCCCAAGAGACCCAGTACTTC	CASSQGYRPQETQYF
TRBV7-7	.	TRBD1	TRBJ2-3	TGTGCTAGCAGCGGGACAGGGGCCACAGATACGCAGTATTTT	CASSGTGATDTQYF